This is a list of T cell receptor beta chains from one sample in a study of T-cell reconstitution after alpha-beta-depleted transplantation in children. One entry per CDR3 protein results from TCRdb running MiXCR on the PCR reads. The data contain 420,000 or so distinct CDR3 sequences, 11% of them seen just once; the ten biggest clones take up roughly 6%. Sequenced here: PBMCs from the stem cell graft donor, sampled from the stem cell graft. The receptor source for this set is a human donor who donated a stem cell graft to a child with acute myeloid leukemia. Each CDR3 is given with its conserved first and last residue. The order of the fields is CDR3 protein, CDR3 DNA, J gene, V gene, D gene, clone size. A D gene is named only where the DNA matches it firmly. The size of a clone is reported for some rows only, either as once, few or many, or as a class for expanded clones.

cdr3_aa: CASSRAPLNEQFF; cdr3_nt: TGTGCCAGCAGCCGGGCCCCCCTCAATGAGCAGTTCTTC; j_call: TRBJ2-1; v_call: TRBV12-3/TRBV12-4; d_call: NA; clone_size: few
cdr3_aa: CASSLDSGEETQYF; cdr3_nt: TGCGCCAGCAGCTTGGATAGCGGGGAGGAGACCCAGTACTTC; j_call: TRBJ2-5; v_call: TRBV5-1; d_call: TRBD2; clone_size: many
cdr3_aa: CASSYRRITGELFF; cdr3_nt: TGTGCCAGCAGTTATCGACGGATCACCGGGGAGCTGTTTTTT; j_call: TRBJ2-2; v_call: TRBV6-5; d_call: NA; clone_size: NA
cdr3_aa: CASSLASSSGRFTDTQYF; cdr3_nt: TGTGCCAGCAGCTTAGCCTCCTCTAGCGGGAGGTTCACAGATACGCAGTATTTT; j_call: TRBJ2-3; v_call: TRBV13; d_call: TRBD2; clone_size: few
cdr3_aa: CASSSGVAVGRYNEQFF; cdr3_nt: TGTGCCAGCAGCAGCGGCGTAGCGGTGGGCCGCTACAATGAGCAGTTCTTC; j_call: TRBJ2-1; v_call: TRBV7-6; d_call: NA; clone_size: few
cdr3_aa: CASSYNRDRVGYTF; cdr3_nt: TGTGCCAGCAGTTACAATCGGGACAGGGTCGGCTACACCTTC; j_call: TRBJ1-2; v_call: TRBV6-5; d_call: TRBD1; clone_size: few
cdr3_aa: CSVSLREGGNTIYF; cdr3_nt: TGCAGCGTTTCGCTAAGGGAAGGTGGAAACACCATATATTTT; j_call: TRBJ1-3; v_call: TRBV29-1; d_call: NA; clone_size: few
cdr3_aa: CASSLRTSGPTYEQYF; cdr3_nt: TGCGCCAGCAGCCTTCGGACTAGCGGGCCTACCTACGAGCAGTACTTC; j_call: TRBJ2-7; v_call: TRBV4-1; d_call: TRBD2; clone_size: NA
cdr3_aa: CRISGTGGDTEAFF; cdr3_nt: TGCAGGATCTCCGGGACAGGGGGAGACACTGAAGCTTTCTTT; j_call: TRBJ1-1; v_call: TRBV29-1; d_call: TRBD1; clone_size: many
cdr3_aa: CASSLYSSGANVLTF; cdr3_nt: TGCGCCAGCAGCTTGTACAGCTCTGGGGCCAACGTCCTGACTTTC; j_call: TRBJ2-6; v_call: TRBV5-1; d_call: NA; clone_size: NA
cdr3_aa: CSAVTGQHGYTF; cdr3_nt: TGCAGTGCTGTAACGGGACAGCATGGCTACACCTTC; j_call: TRBJ1-2; v_call: TRBV20-1; d_call: TRBD1; clone_size: NA
cdr3_aa: CASSPRGRAPDTQYF; cdr3_nt: TGTGCCAGCAGCCCCAGGGGGAGGGCCCCGGATACGCAGTATTTT; j_call: TRBJ2-3; v_call: TRBV5-6; d_call: NA; clone_size: few
cdr3_aa: CASRDYPTDTQYF; cdr3_nt: TGTGCCAGCAGGGACTACCCCACAGATACGCAGTATTTT; j_call: TRBJ2-3; v_call: TRBV12-3/TRBV12-4; d_call: NA; clone_size: NA
cdr3_aa: CASGRQGEGSPLHF; cdr3_nt: TGTGCCAGCGGACGACAGGGAGAGGGTTCACCCCTCCACTTT; j_call: TRBJ1-6; v_call: TRBV6-1; d_call: TRBD1; clone_size: NA
cdr3_aa: CSVATGTGVPEGYGYTF; cdr3_nt: TGCAGCGTTGCTACCGGGACAGGAGTACCGGAGGGCTATGGCTACACCTTC; j_call: TRBJ1-2; v_call: TRBV29-1; d_call: TRBD1; clone_size: many
cdr3_aa: CASSQDSSEQYF; cdr3_nt: TGCGCCAGCAGCCAGGACAGCAGCGAGCAGTACTTC; j_call: TRBJ2-7; v_call: TRBV5-1; d_call: NA; clone_size: NA
cdr3_aa: CASSHTGGDEAFF; cdr3_nt: TGTGCCAGCAGCCATACAGGGGGAGATGAAGCTTTCTTT; j_call: TRBJ1-1; v_call: TRBV7-9; d_call: TRBD1; clone_size: NA
cdr3_aa: CASSKQGDVGYEQYF; cdr3_nt: TGTGCCAGCAGCAAACAGGGAGACGTAGGCTACGAGCAGTACTTC; j_call: TRBJ2-7; v_call: TRBV7-2; d_call: NA; clone_size: many
cdr3_aa: CAISGEGPYEQYF; cdr3_nt: TGTGCCATCAGTGGGGAGGGTCCCTACGAGCAGTACTTC; j_call: TRBJ2-7; v_call: TRBV10-3; d_call: TRBD2; clone_size: NA
cdr3_aa: CASSIDSSGNTIYF; cdr3_nt: TGTGCCAGTAGTATTGACAGCTCTGGAAACACCATATATTTT; j_call: TRBJ1-3; v_call: TRBV19; d_call: NA; clone_size: once
cdr3_aa: CASSLAAGVGTEAFF; cdr3_nt: TGTGCCAGCAGCTTAGCGGCGGGGGTCGGCACTGAAGCTTTCTTT; j_call: TRBJ1-1; v_call: TRBV7-6; d_call: NA; clone_size: few
cdr3_aa: CASSPRLSQETQYF; cdr3_nt: TGTGCCAGCAGCCCTCGACTGTCCCAAGAGACCCAGTACTTC; j_call: TRBJ2-5; v_call: TRBV7-2; d_call: NA; clone_size: many
cdr3_aa: CASNEGPRETQYF; cdr3_nt: TGCGCCAGCAATGAAGGTCCGCGGGAGACCCAGTACTTC; j_call: TRBJ2-5; v_call: TRBV5-1; d_call: NA; clone_size: few
cdr3_aa: CSAGVDRISGNTIYF; cdr3_nt: TGCAGTGCTGGGGTCGATAGGATCTCTGGAAACACCATATATTTT; j_call: TRBJ1-3; v_call: TRBV20-1; d_call: NA; clone_size: NA
cdr3_aa: CAISGGQGAETQYF; cdr3_nt: TGTGCCATCAGTGGGGGACAGGGGGCAGAGACCCAGTACTTC; j_call: TRBJ2-5; v_call: TRBV10-3; d_call: TRBD1; clone_size: many
cdr3_aa: CASSLATPSPYNEQFF; cdr3_nt: TGCGCCAGCAGCTTGGCAACCCCGTCCCCCTACAATGAGCAGTTCTTC; j_call: TRBJ2-1; v_call: TRBV5-1; d_call: NA; clone_size: NA
cdr3_aa: CASSPGQGKSKTGELFF; cdr3_nt: TGTGCCAGCAGTCCCGGACAGGGGAAGTCGAAGACCGGGGAGCTGTTTTTT; j_call: TRBJ2-2; v_call: TRBV27; d_call: TRBD1; clone_size: few
cdr3_aa: CSARGSTGRNSPLHF; cdr3_nt: TGCAGTGCTAGAGGTTCTACAGGGCGGAATTCACCCCTCCACTTT; j_call: TRBJ1-6; v_call: TRBV20-1; d_call: NA; clone_size: NA
cdr3_aa: CSATGGAGSPLHF; cdr3_nt: TGCAGTGCTACCGGGGGCGCAGGATCACCCCTCCACTTT; j_call: TRBJ1-6; v_call: TRBV20-1; d_call: NA; clone_size: many
cdr3_aa: CASSLNSGGLTEAFF; cdr3_nt: TGTGCCAGCAGCTTAAATTCGGGGGGGCTGACTGAAGCTTTCTTT; j_call: TRBJ1-1; v_call: TRBV7-3; d_call: NA; clone_size: few
cdr3_aa: CAISEGAGSHEQYF; cdr3_nt: TGTGCCATCAGTGAGGGGGCGGGAAGTCACGAGCAGTACTTC; j_call: TRBJ2-7; v_call: TRBV10-3; d_call: NA; clone_size: many
cdr3_aa: CASGTTGQRDSPLHF; cdr3_nt: TGTGCTAGTGGCACTACGGGACAGAGGGATTCACCCCTCCACTTT; j_call: TRBJ1-6; v_call: TRBV12-5; d_call: TRBD1; clone_size: NA
cdr3_aa: CASSRDSLNTEAFF; cdr3_nt: TGCGCCAGCAGCCGGGACTCCCTGAACACTGAAGCTTTCTTT; j_call: TRBJ1-1; v_call: TRBV5-1; d_call: NA; clone_size: many
cdr3_aa: CASSYGAGSAYGYTF; cdr3_nt: TGTGCCAGCAGTTACGGCGCAGGTTCAGCCTATGGCTACACCTTC; j_call: TRBJ1-2; v_call: TRBV6-5; d_call: NA; clone_size: few
cdr3_aa: CASSYPGAQPQHF; cdr3_nt: TGTGCCAGCAGTTACCCAGGAGCTCAGCCCCAGCATTTT; j_call: TRBJ1-5; v_call: TRBV6-2/TRBV6-3; d_call: NA; clone_size: few
cdr3_aa: CSVGPGEQETQYF; cdr3_nt: TGCAGCGTTGGGCCAGGGGAGCAAGAGACCCAGTACTTC; j_call: TRBJ2-5; v_call: TRBV29-1; d_call: NA; clone_size: many
cdr3_aa: CSARGSYEQYF; cdr3_nt: TGCAGTGCTAGAGGAAGTTACGAGCAGTACTTC; j_call: TRBJ2-7; v_call: TRBV20-1; d_call: NA; clone_size: many
cdr3_aa: CASKRTSTDTQYF; cdr3_nt: TGTGCCAGTAAGCGGACTAGCACAGATACGCAGTATTTT; j_call: TRBJ2-3; v_call: TRBV7-2; d_call: NA; clone_size: many
cdr3_aa: CASSLAWTGNTGELFF; cdr3_nt: TGCGCCAGCAGCTTGGCTTGGACAGGGAACACCGGGGAGCTGTTTTTT; j_call: TRBJ2-2; v_call: TRBV5-1; d_call: TRBD1; clone_size: NA
cdr3_aa: CSAPGGGTLHF; cdr3_nt: TGCAGTGCTCCAGGGGGGGGAACCCTCCACTTT; j_call: TRBJ1-6; v_call: TRBV20-1; d_call: TRBD1; clone_size: NA
cdr3_aa: CASSPQGTGNYGYTF; cdr3_nt: TGTGCCAGCAGCCCCCAAGGGACGGGGAACTATGGCTACACCTTC; j_call: TRBJ1-2; v_call: TRBV9; d_call: NA; clone_size: NA
cdr3_aa: CASSQQDRGGWSPLHF; cdr3_nt: TGCGCCAGCAGCCAACAGGACAGGGGCGGGTGGTCACCCCTCCACTTT; j_call: TRBJ1-6; v_call: TRBV4-3; d_call: TRBD1; clone_size: NA
cdr3_aa: CASSASWREGRNEQFF; cdr3_nt: TGTGCCAGCAGCGCTTCTTGGAGGGAGGGCAGGAATGAGCAGTTCTTC; j_call: TRBJ2-1; v_call: TRBV9; d_call: TRBD2; clone_size: few
cdr3_aa: CSAGGVNGVNEQFF; cdr3_nt: TGCAGTGCCGGTGGGGTCAATGGGGTCAATGAGCAGTTCTTC; j_call: TRBJ2-1; v_call: TRBV20-1; d_call: NA; clone_size: NA
cdr3_aa: CASSLEGRQSTDTQYF; cdr3_nt: TGTGCCAGCTCACTCGAGGGACGCCAGAGCACAGATACGCAGTATTTT; j_call: TRBJ2-3; v_call: TRBV18; d_call: NA; clone_size: NA
cdr3_aa: CASSLRDYGETQYF; cdr3_nt: TGTGCCAGCAGTTTAAGGGACTACGGGGAGACCCAGTACTTC; j_call: TRBJ2-5; v_call: TRBV6-2/TRBV6-3; d_call: TRBD2; clone_size: NA
cdr3_aa: CSVVARGYNEQFF; cdr3_nt: TGCAGCGTTGTAGCCCGCGGCTACAATGAGCAGTTCTTC; j_call: TRBJ2-1; v_call: TRBV29-1; d_call: NA; clone_size: few
cdr3_aa: CASSPNVFRNNQPQHF; cdr3_nt: TGTGCCAGCAGCCCTAATGTTTTCAGGAACAATCAGCCCCAGCATTTT; j_call: TRBJ1-5; v_call: TRBV7-8; d_call: NA; clone_size: NA
cdr3_aa: CASSFGGTGLTQPQHF; cdr3_nt: TGTGCCAGCAGCTTTGGGGGGACAGGGCTCACTCAGCCCCAGCATTTT; j_call: TRBJ1-5; v_call: TRBV5-8; d_call: TRBD1; clone_size: NA
cdr3_aa: CASRGTFQETQYF; cdr3_nt: TGCGCCAGCAGGGGGACATTCCAAGAGACCCAGTACTTC; j_call: TRBJ2-5; v_call: TRBV5-1; d_call: NA; clone_size: few
cdr3_aa: CASSPNGDAEAFF; cdr3_nt: TGTGCCAGCTCACCGAATGGGGACGCTGAAGCTTTCTTT; j_call: TRBJ1-1; v_call: TRBV18; d_call: NA; clone_size: NA
cdr3_aa: CSARGQGPNTGELFF; cdr3_nt: TGCAGTGCTAGAGGACAGGGCCCGAACACCGGGGAGCTGTTTTTT; j_call: TRBJ2-2; v_call: TRBV20-1; d_call: TRBD1; clone_size: NA
cdr3_aa: CASSLLGPVYNEQFF; cdr3_nt: TGTGCCAGCAGCCTTCTTGGGCCCGTTTACAATGAGCAGTTCTTC; j_call: TRBJ2-1; v_call: TRBV12-3/TRBV12-4; d_call: NA; clone_size: few
cdr3_aa: CASSLTAGHTDTQYF; cdr3_nt: TGTGCCAGCAGCTTAACCGCGGGACACACAGATACGCAGTATTTT; j_call: TRBJ2-3; v_call: TRBV7-8; d_call: NA; clone_size: many
cdr3_aa: CASSYTDRAEETQYF; cdr3_nt: TGTGCCAGCAGTTACACTGACAGAGCTGAGGAGACCCAGTACTTC; j_call: TRBJ2-5; v_call: TRBV6-5; d_call: NA; clone_size: NA
cdr3_aa: CSVEGPPPVF; cdr3_nt: TGCAGCGTTGAGGGCCCTCCCCCGGTCTTC; j_call: TRBJ2-1; v_call: TRBV29-1; d_call: NA; clone_size: few
cdr3_aa: CASSRWGPQETQYF; cdr3_nt: TGCGCCAGCAGCCGGTGGGGCCCCCAAGAGACCCAGTACTTC; j_call: TRBJ2-5; v_call: TRBV5-1; d_call: NA; clone_size: NA
cdr3_aa: CSASNLAGRETQYF; cdr3_nt: TGCAGTGCTAGTAACCTAGCGGGAAGAGAGACCCAGTACTTC; j_call: TRBJ2-5; v_call: TRBV20-1; d_call: TRBD2; clone_size: NA
cdr3_aa: CSAQPGQGHNEQFF; cdr3_nt: TGCAGTGCTCAGCCGGGACAGGGCCACAATGAGCAGTTCTTC; j_call: TRBJ2-1; v_call: TRBV20-1; d_call: TRBD1; clone_size: many